The 17 T cell receptor beta chains below come from one sample, sequenced in a study of cytomegalovirus exposure and HLA in healthy donors. Profiling relied on immunoSEQ multiplex PCR, and the TCRdb table lists in-frame clones only, not all of them. The sample lists 140,000 or so clones, roughly 87% occurring once. Material for sequencing was PBMCs. These receptors were collected from a man aged 18 to 29 in good health and CMV-seropositive.

This rearrangement joins TRBV5-1 to TRBJ1-1; 8 positions agree with TRBD1. This CDR3 contains 14 residues. J lost 5 bases, V lost 4 bases, and 7 bases had no gene match. Germline V gives CDR1 SGHRS, CDR2 YFSETQ. CDR3 region: CASSRMTGATEAFF. The CDR3 DNA sequence: TGCGCCAGCAGCAGAATGACAGGGGCGACTGAAGCTTTCTTT.

The V call is TRBV28, the J call TRBJ2-3; 8 nucleotides match TRBD1. The germline V gene encodes CDR1 MDHEN and CDR2 SYDVKM. The CDR3 extends over 13 amino acids. V lost 8 bases to trimming and J lost 7 bases; unmatched junction nucleotides: 8. CDR3 region: CASEGRGRNTQYF. CDR3 nucleotide sequence: TGTGCCAGCGAGGGCAGGGGGCGAAATACGCAGTATTTT.

The chain combines TRBV4-1 with TRBJ1-1; D is perhaps TRBD1 (5 bases). This CDR3 is built from 14 residues. V lost 4 bases to trimming and J lost 0 bases, with 9 bases between them. In germline, CDR1 is MGHRA, CDR2 YSYEKL. CDR3 nucleotide sequence: TGCGCCAGCAGCCTTGGACATATGAACACTGAAGCTTTCTTT. Its protein product is CASSLGHMNTEAFF.

The V and J genes are TRBV6-1 and TRBJ2-2, with 8 bases matching TRBD2. J gave up 7 bases and V 8 bases, and 12 bases lay outside the gene matches. CDR3 length: 15 amino acids. CDR1 and CDR2 (germline): MNHNS, SASEGT. Here the CDR3 DNA reads TGTGCCAGCGACGATGGCGGGGGGTTTGTCGGGGAGCTGTTTTTT. Its translation: CASDDGGGFVGELFF.

The CDR3 region has the DNA TGTGCCAGCAGTTTCGCTGAGACAGGGAGAGGGTACGAGCAGTACTTC. It codes for CASSFAETGRGYEQYF. The chain recombines TRBV27 with TRBJ2-7; 7 positions match TRBD1. With V trimmed by 3 bases and J by 4 bases, 12 bases remained unmatched. The CDR3 is made up of 16 amino acids. Germline V gene data show CDR1 as MNHEY and CDR2 as SMNVEV (reference sequence).

In this sample, this clone turned up once. The chain carries TRBV9 and TRBJ1-1; maybe TRBD1 (6 bases). The germline V and J ends were trimmed by 0 bases and 5 bases, with 11 bases remaining between them. Looked up from germline, CDR1 is SGDLS and CDR2 is YYNGEE. The CDR3 is made up of 14 amino acids. CDR3 nucleotides: TGTGCCAGCAGCGTAGGGGGAAGGGGGACTGAAGCTTTCTTT. It encodes CASSVGGRGTEAFF.

The chain carries TRBV28 and TRBJ2-7; D possibly corresponds to TRBD1 (5 bases). Trimming pared 9 bases from V and 0 bases from J, leaving 9 bases between. The CDR3 loop spans 12 amino acids. Germline loops: CDR1 MDHEN, CDR2 SYDVKM. The CDR3 protein is CASADNSYEQYF. DNA of the CDR3: TGTGCCAGTGCGGACAACTCCTACGAGCAGTACTTC.

This chain connects TRBV5-6 to TRBJ2-7, with 7 bases identical to TRBD1. With V trimmed by 4 bases and J by 2 bases, 6 bases remained unmatched. This CDR3 comprises 14 residues. Germline V gene data show CDR1 as SGHDT and CDR2 as YYEEEE. The DNA for the CDR3 is TGTGCCAGCAGCAAGGGACAGCCGACCTACGAGCAGTACTTC. Protein product: CASSKGQPTYEQYF.

The chain employs TRBV5-4 and TRBJ2-7, with a possible D match to TRBD2 (6 bases). In germline, CDR1 is SGHNT, CDR2 YYREEE (reference sequence). The CDR3 consists of 14 residues. V lost 0 bases and J 4 bases, leaving 11 bases between the germline ends. The CDR3 DNA follows: TGTGCCAGCAGCTTGGATGCGGGGCCATACGAGCAGTACTTC. It is translated as CASSLDAGPYEQYF. Drawing the rest from reference TRBV5-4 and TRBJ2-7, the complete variable domain is ETGVTQSPTHLIKTRGQQVTLRCSSQSGHNTVSWYQQALGQGPQFIFQYYREEENGRGNFPPRFSGLQFPNYSSELNVNALELDDSALYLCASSLDAGPYEQYFGPGTRLTVT.

The chain links TRBV29-1 to TRBJ1-1, with D perhaps TRBD1 (5 bases). V dropped 8 bases and J dropped 3 bases, with 16 bases sitting between them. This CDR3 comprises 13 residues. CDR1 and CDR2 (germline): SQVTM, ANQGSEA. CDR3 nucleotide sequence: TGCAGCCCTTGGAGGGGCATAGACACTGAAGCTTTCTTT. Translating it yields CSPWRGIDTEAFF.

The V gene is TRBV18, the J gene TRBJ2-7, with TRBD1 matching over 8 bases. The CDR3 contains 16 residues. The V gene end was trimmed by 3 bases and the J gene end by 3 bases; junction bases not matched to a gene: 10. CDR1 is KGHSH, CDR2 LQKENI, per germline. CDR3 nucleotides: TGTGCCAGCTCACCCTTAGCCGGGACAGGAAACTACGAGCAGTACTTC. Protein sequence: CASSPLAGTGNYEQYF.

This chain links TRBV7-8 with TRBJ1-3; D not resolved. The CDR3 sequence is 15 residues long. Per the germline V gene, CDR1 is SGHVS and CDR2 is FQNEAQ. Trimming cost V 3 bases and J 0 bases, with 9 bases left between them. The CDR3 bases are TGTGCCAGCAGCTTGGGAGTGATCTCTGGAAACACCATATATTTT. Protein sequence: CASSLGVISGNTIYF.

The chain combines TRBV10-3 with TRBJ2-1; 8 bases map to TRBD1. This CDR3 comprises 16 residues. Germline values: CDR1 ENHRY, CDR2 SYGVKD. Trimming cost V 7 bases and J 4 bases; bases outside gene matches: 12. The CDR3, as DNA: TGTGCCATCAATTACGAGACAGGGGCTTCTTACAATGAGCAGTTCTTC. Amino acids: CAINYETGASYNEQFF.

This chain links TRBV7-3 with TRBJ2-3; D unclear. V was shortened by 5 bases and J by 0 bases, with 6 bases between the two germline ends. Germline V gene lookup returns CDR1 SGHTA and CDR2 FQGTGA. The CDR3 is 13 residues long. The CDR3 sequence: CASSPLSTDTQYF. As DNA, the CDR3 is TGTGCCAGCAGCCCCCTCAGCACAGATACGCAGTATTTT.

This chain connects TRBV11-2 to TRBJ2-7; D is undetermined. V lost 5 bases to trimming and J lost 6 bases, with 14 bases between them. Germline V gene data show CDR1 as SGHAT and CDR2 as FQNNGV. The CDR3 has 13 residues. Here the CDR3 DNA reads TGTGCCAGCAGCCCCCTTGCTGCGGCCGAGCAGTACTTC. This codes for CASSPLAAAEQYF.

V gene TRBV13 combines with J gene TRBJ2-3; a possible D gene is TRBD1 (6 bases). Trimming cost V 3 bases and J 0 bases, with 7 bases left between them. Germline CDR1 is PRHDT and CDR2 is FYEKMQ (reference sequence). The CDR3 totals 14 residues. DNA of the CDR3: TGTGCCAGCAGCTTGGACAGCAGCACAGATACGCAGTATTTT. Translating it yields CASSLDSSTDTQYF.

The chain combines TRBV19 with TRBJ1-5; 7 bases are a match to TRBD1. Germline CDR1 is LNHDA and CDR2 is SQIVND (reference sequence). With V trimmed by 7 bases and J by 3 bases, 3 bases remained unmatched. This CDR3 contains 13 residues. The CDR3 loop is CASTDRYNQPQHF. Here the CDR3 DNA reads TGTGCCAGTACGGACAGGTACAATCAGCCCCAGCATTTT.